This T cell receptor (beta chain) was documented in a study of cytomegalovirus exposure and HLA in healthy donors. 13 Jbeta primers and 60 Vbeta primers were used for the PCR. The protocol was immunoSEQ multiplex PCR, while the TCRdb copy is restricted to in-frame clones and leaves out a portion. The sample has under 200,000 clones; more than 70% are singletons. CDR3 length: 16 residues. The V gene end was trimmed by 6 bases and the J gene end by 2 bases; junction bases not matched to a gene: 10. Germline V lookup: CDR1 WSHSY, CDR2 SAAADI. The study sampled nominally healthy donors, though unrecorded immune exposures were likely. Concerning this clone itself: Its antigen remains unidentified.

Study results and caveats: Most TCR sequences were seen very rarely across donors, but some public TCRs occurred in many. Later analysis suggested most CMV-associated TCR beta chains were HLA-restricted. Upon later analysis, TCR association rates were observed to vary by HLA locus, being highest for DRB1 and lowest for HLA-C.

The clonotype originates from a boy younger than 10 in good health and CMV-seronegative. The source material was PBMCs. This chain links TRBV10-2 with TRBJ2-1, with 7 positions matching TRBD2. CDR3 sequence: CASSHRERGPYNEQFF. The CDR3 DNA sequence: TGCGCCAGCAGCCACCGGGAGCGGGGCCCCTACAATGAGCAGTTCTTC.